This entry features one T cell receptor (beta chain) sequence. The antigen remains unidentified. CDR3 and TCR beta VDJ profiling relied on genomic DNA as the template. One entry per CDR3 protein results from TCRdb running MiXCR on the reads. The profile shows around 190,000 distinct CDR3 sequences, about 50% of them singletons. The data originate from a study of CD8+CD57+ T cells in acquired aplastic anemia. Whole-study context: 3 to 4 ug was the average amount of DNA from sorted CD4+ and CD8+ cells. Study-wide results and caveats: The CD8+ Simpson's diversity of patients and controls was not significantly different. The number of CD8+ CDR3 sequences shared by patients and controls was twenty-nine.

Per the germline V gene, CDR1 is DFQATT and CDR2 is SNEGSKA (reference sequence). The germline V and J ends were trimmed by 8 bases and 3 bases, with 14 bases remaining between them. The CDR3 runs 12 residues. Patients chosen for sequencing had shown CD8+CD57+ cell expansion by flow cytometry. Among the patients, none had received any therapy at the time of blood sampling. The TCR was taken from a human donor with aplastic anemia. The sample was sorted CD4+, CD8+, or CD8+CD57+ T cells (not recorded which) from PBMCs. The J gene is TRBJ2-7, the V gene TRBV20-1; perhaps D is TRBD1 or TRBD2 (5 bases each). The CDR3 nucleotides are TGCAGTCCGGGACCGGCTATCTACGAGCAGTACTTC. Its protein is CSPGPAIYEQYF.